This T cell receptor beta chain was profiled in a study of blood T cell repertoires in COVID-19 (dated by TCRdb to the early 2020s). With regard to the full study: Samples covering the acute and convalescent phases of COVID-19 were provided by collaborators in the United States, Italy and Spain. The material from the prospective study consisted of cDNA or gDNA derived from T cells, B-cell-depleted T cells, or PBMCs. Samples came from the ongoing ImmuneRACE study (first 160 participants) plus 1,254 subjects from 6 global collaborators. HLA class I and class II types, where available, came from metadata supplied by the sample provider rather than from assay-based typing. Sample metadata almost always included a de-identified subject ID, COVID-19 status, age in years and sex. A freely available public database, intended as a resource for researchers studying the immune response to SARS-CoV-2, is where the repertoires were released. Subjects who had been exposed to COVID-19, were actively infected with it, or had recovered from it provided the deeply sampled blood TCRbeta repertoires that made up the dataset. Results and caveats for the whole study, not just this receptor: The amount of clinical and demographic metadata varied by source and participant and was provided uncurated.

Concerning this clone: The clone's antigen remains unknown. Base qualities are not provided; no much larger clone lies one nucleotide away. This specimen includes other DNA sequences encoding the same CDR3.

The immunoSEQ Assay, a bias-controlled multiplex PCR, was used to amplify TCRbeta CDR3 regions from genomic DNA. Per the source publication's procedure: The number of nucleated cells in each sample was estimated from the amplification of reference gene primers within the assay. To quantify the absolute abundance of each unique TCRbeta CDR3 rearrangement, sequence reads were collapsed and filtered. For each sample, productive Simpson clonality was calculated as the square root of Simpson's diversity index over productive rearrangements. TCRdb re-hosts the immuneACCESS table, in-frame sequences only. Its copies lack some clones; in the studies checked, an unresolved V gene accounts for under half of them, and the cause for the rest is not known. From that table come the V and J calls and clone size; the DNA was used to work out D and trimming. The sample has under 250,000 clones on record, more than 65% of them singletons. The ten largest clones represent more than 2% of the sample.

The collaborating institutions used their own protocols to collect whole blood in K2EDTA tubes. For TCRbeta analysis, collaborators shipped samples as frozen whole blood, isolated PBMCs, or DNA extracted from either of those sample types. This TCR was recovered from a woman between 55 and 75 years old with acute or convalescent COVID-19. Sequencing was carried out using peripheral blood.

The bases are TGTGCCAGCAGCTTGCCGGGAAACTATGGCTACACCTTC. This yields the protein CASSLPGNYGYTF. The chain is encoded by TRBV5-4 joined to TRBJ1-2, with no reliable assignment of the D segment. From a lookup of the germline V gene (reference sequence), CDR1 and CDR2 are SGHNT and YYREEE. From the cysteine through the phenylalanine, the CDR3 covers 13 amino acids. Left in the record is the CDR3 DNA by itself, 39 bases read in frame from the first base. V is clipped by 1 base and J by 2 bases, and the sequence between their germline boundaries is 6 bases long.